This T cell receptor beta chain was found in a study of cytomegalovirus exposure and HLA in healthy donors (dated by TCRdb to the late 2010s). Study-wide context: According to an earlier analysis of 587 of the donors, 200 million or so T cells yielded some 120 million unique TCR beta sequences and around 300 Gb of sequence data. Roughly 300 gigabases of sequencing data and around 85 million unique TCR sequences made up an early release that covered around 640 HLA-typed donors. Of the 300 to 400 genotyped donors, approximately 83% fell in the genetic ancestry cluster associated with self-reported Caucasian donors. The study aimed to test whether cataloging public T cell receptors could reveal signatures of past pathogen exposure. Using immunosequencing, the study profiled T cell repertoires from 666 subjects and related those repertoires to cytomegalovirus serostatus. Along with the roughly 710-subject first cohort, a separate validation cohort of approximately 110 different subjects was used. To predict cytomegalovirus infection status, the study combined high-throughput TCR immunosequencing, statistical association of individual TCRs with disease status, and machine learning. To study patterns of TCR occurrence, a later analysis re-analyzed previously published TCR beta repertoires from around 700 donors and added high-resolution HLA genotyping. Rather than drawing on any new phenotypic data, the later analysis identified candidate immune exposures from TCR beta sequences and the way those sequences occurred across donors. To decide whether each TCR beta V gene segment behaved as functional or pseudogenic, an earlier analysis of fewer than 750 of the donors relied on high-throughput TCR beta sequencing. Donor age, sex, ethnicity and CMV serostatus were compiled together with the repertoire data. Genome-wide SNP genotypes for about 60% of the 666 donors were used in a later genetic analysis, which treated that subset as a discovery cohort. All discovery cohort repertoires had been generated using a single sequencing platform. Class I and class II HLA loci were covered by the typing at four-digit resolution. Typing coverage varied by locus: about 620-640 donors for A, B, C, DRB1 and DQB1; approximately 520 for DQA1; more than 600 for DPA1; 450 to 480 for DPB1. About 5 DR-DQ haplotypes were handled as single units for association and clustering, since linkage in the cohort was strong. Across some 400 genotyped donors of the cohort, an average of roughly 250,000 unique TCR beta nucleotide sequences per donor were sequenced, and roughly 20% of those sequences were non-productive. Points the paper makes about the study in general: A later analysis found that HLA-associated TCR beta chains were more clonally expanded and had lower generation probabilities than equally common non-associated chains. Most TCR sequences were observed very rarely across donors, whereas some public TCRs were present in many individuals. Because HLA typing was unavailable for some donors at each locus, only the typed subset was used in association tests. According to the authors, the approach could potentially be generalized to other disease states and immunological phenotypes. A further reported finding was that TCR beta sequences accurately predicted the HLA-A and HLA-B alleles for most subjects in the first cohort. A later analysis found that TCR association rates varied across HLA loci, with DRB1 alleles showing the most associated TCRs and HLA-C alleles the fewest. Cytomegalovirus status was reported to be diagnosed by the classifier with high specificity and sensitivity in both the original and validation cohorts. In an earlier analysis of about 550 of the donors, most TCR beta V segments were observed in productive rearrangements about 90% or about 30% of the time, broadly matching IMGT annotations. Most CMV-associated TCR beta chains appeared to be HLA-restricted in a later analysis, and the HLA associations seemed to be driven largely by CMV exposure. The sequencing pipeline was judged likely to have produced a cluster of highly shared sequence variants as a technical artifact. A few of the identified cytomegalovirus-associated TCR beta chains were confirmed in vitro to be specific for cytomegalovirus antigens. In a later genetic analysis, fewer N-insertions in productive TCRs were reported among donors in an Asian-associated ancestry cluster than the approximately 710-donor mean. An association between a missense DCLRE1C variant and V-gene and J-gene trimming of TCR beta chains was found in a later genetic analysis and replicated in an independent cohort. Some IMGT-functional V segments, including TRBV6-2 and TRBV6-3, could not be told apart with the 87-base-pair reads, so those segments were excluded. Presence/absence analyses assumed roughly uniform sequencing depth across donors, an assumption that may not hold. Because counts were too low, 15 to 20 rarely observed V segments, including chromosome 9 orphons, were left out of the earlier analysis of 500 to 650 of the donors. Correlated functional status among segregating V segments might reflect linkage disequilibrium, but an unknown experimental factor could not be ruled out. Only TCR beta chains were sequenced in this cohort, and the absence of alpha or paired-chain data limited detectable features. When HLA alleles, especially DR and DQ, strongly co-occurred, TCR associations were difficult to assign to individual alleles. The study listed over 150 TCR beta chains as associated with cytomegalovirus. According to a later analysis, parvovirus B19, influenza, CMV and Epstein-Barr virus appeared linked to several top co-occurrence clusters. Immune exposure information for the cohort was limited to CMV serostatus. Specific HLA alleles were associated with around 18,000 TCR beta sequences at a false discovery rate of 0.05 in a later analysis.

This clone was counted once. This receptor's antigen is unknown. The sample holds no much larger clone one base away, and base qualities are not on file. The cohort comprised 670 or so healthy bone marrow donors. At the time of sampling, all cohort members were nominally healthy, though unrecorded immune exposures were likely present. The donor tested CMV seronegative and was one of the 352 seronegative cohort members. Each donor provided a peripheral blood sample, and peripheral blood mononuclear cells were used for TCR beta sequencing. Genomic DNA was extracted from the blood cell samples with the Qiagen DNeasy Blood Extraction Kit. The receptor library was made with the immunoSEQ multiplex PCR assay. The multiplex PCR relied on a mix of 60 forward primers for TCR Vbeta segments and 13 reverse primers for TCR Jbeta segments. A multiplex PCR assay on genomic DNA amplified the CDR3 region of rearranged TCR beta genes. Amplified TCR beta libraries were sequenced as 87-base-pair reads on the Illumina HiSeq System. In the authors' own workflow: In a later analysis, tens of millions of unique TCR beta chains were counted across the approximately 670 repertoires, and some 10 million of these chains were shared by at least two donors. To remove PCR and sequencing errors, raw reads were error-corrected and collapsed into unique sequences using a nearest-neighbor algorithm that merged closely related sequences. To assign V, D and J gene segments, CDR3 sequences were aligned to IMGT reference sequences. For a sequence to be retained, a match of at least six nucleotides to both a V gene segment and a J gene segment was required. Rearrangements were called productive when the CDR3 lacked stop codons and stayed in frame with V and J; all others were non-productive. CDR3 was defined according to IMGT convention as the region running from the second conserved V-encoded cysteine to the conserved J-encoded phenylalanine. In an earlier analysis of more than 550 of the donors, sequences lacking an unambiguous match to a single V gene segment were excluded. An earlier analysis of some 610 of the donors called V segments functional above 56.7% productive rearrangements and segregating when the between-donor standard deviation exceeded 5%. A statistical classification framework was built for diagnosing cytomegalovirus status from the catalog of TCR beta chain sequences. A later analysis assigned V and J genes by comparing TCR nucleotide sequences with IMGT/GENE-DB human TR gene sequences. A later analysis assigned CDR3 sequences and most-parsimonious VDJ recombination scenarios with the TCRdist pipeline. In a later analysis, each TCR beta chain was defined by its CDR3 amino acid sequence together with its V-gene family, and reads lacking a unique V-gene family were excluded. A later analysis removed 450 to 600 highly shared, low-generation-probability nucleotide sequences to deal with suspected cross-contamination and a sequencing artifact. In a later analysis, a clonal expansion index was calculated for each public chain from normalized within-repertoire ranks of inferred template counts. Generation probabilities in a later analysis came from a VDJ recombination model fitted to out-of-frame rearrangements, and those results were checked against IGoR. A later analysis scored TCR-TCR, TCR-HLA and TCR-CMV co-occurrence with hypergeometric tests, applying a repertoire-size bias correction to TCR pairs. To estimate false discovery rates, a later analysis permuted the HLA or CMV assignments 20 times. In a later analysis, co-occurring TCRs were grouped with DBSCAN, and TCRdist sequence similarity was added when clustering was performed within HLA-allele-positive subsets. Co-occurrence clustering excluded repertoires with fewer than 30,000 or more than 120,000 public chains, plus five with anomalous nucleotide sharing. In TCRdb, the immuneACCESS table is reduced to in-frame sequences with V and J assigned. These tables do not hold every clone; where another copy was compared, an unresolved V gene accounts for under half, and the others remain unexplained. The V and J calls and clone size were taken over from that table, and D and trimming were inferred from the DNA. The sample includes 120,000 to 150,000 clones, with roughly 86% observed a single time. Around 0.5% of the sample is held by the ten biggest clonotypes.

The CDR3 numbers 13 residues from cysteine through phenylalanine. Just the 39-base CDR3 DNA is kept, in frame starting at base 1. Germline trimming: 4 bases from V, 5 bases from J; junction bases outside gene matches: 0. From the germline V gene, CDR1 is ENHRY and CDR2 is SYGVKD. The TCR originated in a woman aged 40 to 50 in good health and CMV-seronegative. Sequenced material: PBMCs. The chain uses TRBV10-3 and TRBJ2-3; 10 bases in between match TRBD2. CDR3 loop: CAISGLAGDTQYF. The nucleotide sequence reads TGTGCCATCAGTGGACTAGCGGGAGATACGCAGTATTTT.